This TCR beta chain was documented in a study of identifying expanded T cells in peripheral blood (dated by TCRdb to the late 2010s). Looking at the study overall: Technical replicates were generated by sequencing separate aliquots of the same genomic DNA pool, with four replicates compared pairwise.

General conclusions and limits of the study: The authors expected that over much longer intervals, such as months to years, biological variance in healthy repertoires might increase even further. Variance in clone template counts between two-week samples significantly increased with total template count across all healthy donors. Across all healthy-donor time intervals, the beta-binomial model significantly lowered both the number of clones called differentially abundant and the false-positive rate. The binomial model flagged about 1.3 differentially abundant clones between technical replicates, compared with about 16 over approximately 2 weeks and 18 to 20 over around four weeks.

From the cysteine through the phenylalanine, the CDR3 covers 14 amino acids. Just the 42-base CDR3 DNA is kept, in frame starting at base 1. CDR1 and CDR2 are drawn from the germline V gene (reference sequence): LNHDA, SQIVND. Trimming takes 5 bases from V and 0 bases from J, and the germline ends sit 10 bases apart. This clone is deemed medium-sized (0.01 to 0.1%). What antigen it recognizes has not been identified. No much larger clonotype is one base removed from it; base qualities were not supplied. No immune events, such as infections, were documented for the healthy donors during the collection period. Time-dependent variance in a beta-binomial model of T-cell clone differential abundance was calibrated using healthy-donor blood repertoires as a training cohort. The training cohort included around 10 healthy donors, of whom 3 were female and 7 were male. On average the donors were approximately 42 years old, and their ages spanned about 29 to 64 years. Whole blood, obtained from a commercial supplier, was collected from each healthy donor at three time points spaced approximately 15 days apart. Genomic DNA was extracted from unsorted whole blood for immunosequencing.

The immunoSEQ Assay, which uses bias-controlled multiplex PCR amplification of genomic DNA, was used to profile TCRbeta CDR3 regions. For the original study's pipeline: To quantify the absolute abundance of each unique TCRbeta CDR3 region, the sequences were collapsed and filtered. Two models were used to test differential abundance: a binomial model (Fisher-equivalent) and a beta-binomial model that adds time-dependent variance fitted from healthy donors. Clones with fewer than 5 combined templates were removed, and a clone was called differentially abundant if the clone's Benjamini-Hochberg FDR was below 0.01. In the beta-binomial model, variance was expressed as a function of the total template count across the two samples, in the form v = (b*log(k)+a)^2. TCRdb's version of the immuneACCESS table is confined to in-frame rearrangements and falls short of the full clone set. An unresolved V gene accounts for under half of the shortfall where checked; the remainder is of unknown origin. V, J and clone size are those of that table, while D and trimming were read from the DNA. The sample records roughly 63,000 clones, about four fifths of which are singletons. In total, the top ten clones hold about 18% of the sample.

The receptor was isolated from a person aged 18-70 years in good health. Recombination joined TRBV19 with TRBJ1-1; the D segment could be TRBD1, given 5 matching bases. Sequencing input: blood. The CDR3 region: CASSRGGMNTEAFF. The sequenced DNA: TGTGCCAGTAGTCGGGGGGGGATGAACACTGAAGCTTTCTTT.